The entry below describes one T cell receptor (beta chain). The antigen remains unidentified. Here immunoSEQ multiplex PCR was the method, and the copy in TCRdb shows in-frame clones only, minus some. The sample holds some 150,000 clones, 90% seen once. The data originate from a study of T cell responses to AZD1222 COVID-19 vaccine. Study conclusions and caveats: In a largely white British group with more females than males, clonal diversity was possibly underestimated. Reports say nearly half of spike-specific TCRs go after unmutated variant regions.

This CDR3 has 15 residues. J was trimmed by 5 bases and V by 3 bases; bases with no gene match: 8. Germline V gene data show CDR1 as SGDLS and CDR2 as YYNGEE. The sequence derives from an adult in good health. The chain has TRBV9 and TRBJ2-7; TRBD1 matches at 10 bases. The specimen was peripheral blood, collected on day 0 of AZD1222 vaccination. The CDR3 region is CASSATADRGNEQYF. DNA of the CDR3: TGTGCCAGCAGCGCGACCGCGGACAGGGGGAACGAGCAGTACTTC.